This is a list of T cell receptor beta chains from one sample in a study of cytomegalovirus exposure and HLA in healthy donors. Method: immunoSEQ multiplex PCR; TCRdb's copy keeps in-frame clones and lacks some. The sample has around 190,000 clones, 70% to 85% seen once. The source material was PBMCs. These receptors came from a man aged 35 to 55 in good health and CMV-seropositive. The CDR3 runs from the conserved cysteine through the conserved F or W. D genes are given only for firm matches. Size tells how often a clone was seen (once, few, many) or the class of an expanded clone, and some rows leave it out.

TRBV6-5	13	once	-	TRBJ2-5	CASSFDLRETQYF	TGTGCCAGCAGTTTCGACCTGCGGGAGACCCAGTACTTC
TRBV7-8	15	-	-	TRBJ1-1	CASSWGWGKGTEAFF	TGTGCCAGCAGCTGGGGCTGGGGTAAGGGCACTGAAGCTTTCTTT
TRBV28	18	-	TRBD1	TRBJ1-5	CASSPDREGQGLTQPQHF	TGTGCCAGCAGTCCAGATAGAGAGGGACAGGGGCTAACTCAGCCCCAGCATTTT
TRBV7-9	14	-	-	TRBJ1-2	CASSLPTEPYGYTF	TGTGCCAGCAGCTTACCCACAGAGCCCTATGGCTACACCTTC
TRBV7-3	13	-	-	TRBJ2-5	CASSLTSVGTQYF	TGTGCCAGCAGCTTAACCAGCGTTGGGACCCAGTACTTC
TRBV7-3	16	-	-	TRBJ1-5	CASSLEPDRINQPQHF	TGTGCCAGCAGCCTCGAGCCCGACAGAATCAATCAGCCCCAGCATTTT
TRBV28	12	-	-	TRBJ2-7	CASSLLSSGQYF	TGTGCCAGCAGTTTACTGTCATCGGGGCAGTACTTC
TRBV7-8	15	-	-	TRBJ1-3	CASSPRDNSGNTIYF	TGTGCCAGCAGCCCCCGGGACAACTCTGGAAACACCATATATTTT
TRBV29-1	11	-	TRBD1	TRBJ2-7	CSAGQDHEQYF	TGCAGCGCCGGACAGGATCACGAGCAGTACTTC
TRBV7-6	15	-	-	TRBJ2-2	CASSLRAGNTGELFF	TGTGCCAGCAGCTTACGAGCGGGGAACACCGGGGAGCTGTTTTTT
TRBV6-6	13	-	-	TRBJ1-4	CASGSQANEKLFF	TGTGCCAGCGGGTCCCAGGCTAATGAAAAACTGTTTTTT
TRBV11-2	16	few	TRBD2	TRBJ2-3	CASSVSGGTSTDTQYF	TGTGCCAGCAGCGTGAGCGGGGGGACTAGCACAGATACGCAGTATTTT
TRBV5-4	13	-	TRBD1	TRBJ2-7	CASQRAGGYEQYF	TGTGCCAGCCAACGGGCAGGGGGCTACGAGCAGTACTTC
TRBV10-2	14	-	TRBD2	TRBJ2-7	CASRTSGGGDEQYF	TGCGCCAGCAGGACTAGCGGGGGCGGTGACGAGCAGTACTTC
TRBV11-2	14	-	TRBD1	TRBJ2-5	CASSSWTGRETQYF	TGTGCCAGCAGCTCCTGGACAGGGAGAGAGACCCAGTACTTC
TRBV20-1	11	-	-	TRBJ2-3	CSASGGYTQYF	TGCAGTGCTAGTGGCGGCTATACGCAGTATTTT
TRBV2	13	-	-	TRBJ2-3	CASSGQVENTQYF	TGTGCCAGCAGTGGCCAGGTTGAAAATACGCAGTATTTT
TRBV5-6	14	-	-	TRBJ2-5	CASSLGGGTKTQYF	TGTGCCAGCAGCTTGGGTGGAGGGACCAAGACCCAGTACTTC
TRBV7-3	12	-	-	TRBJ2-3	CASSSSTDTQYF	TGTGCCAGCAGCTCTTCCACAGATACGCAGTATTTT
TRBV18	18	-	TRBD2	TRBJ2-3	CASSNQRGPPGGTDTQYF	TGTGCCAGCTCAAACCAGCGGGGGCCTCCCGGTGGCACAGATACGCAGTATTTT
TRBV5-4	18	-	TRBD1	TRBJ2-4	CASSFRDRVPIAKNIQYF	TGTGCCAGCAGCTTCCGGGACAGGGTCCCGATAGCCAAAAACATTCAGTACTTC
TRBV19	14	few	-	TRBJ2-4	CASSMEDYSQIQYF	TGTGCCAGTAGTATGGAGGACTACTCTCAGATTCAGTACTTC
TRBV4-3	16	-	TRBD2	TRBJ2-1	CASSQGSGGPLREQFF	TGCGCCAGCAGCCAAGGGTCGGGAGGCCCTCTCCGGGAGCAGTTCTTC
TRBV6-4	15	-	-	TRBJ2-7	CASSSMTDGSYEQYF	TGTGCCAGCAGTTCTATGACAGATGGGTCCTACGAGCAGTACTTC
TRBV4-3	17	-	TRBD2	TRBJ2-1	CASSQDPASGIYNEQFF	TGCGCCAGCAGCCAAGATCCGGCTAGCGGGATTTACAATGAGCAGTTCTTC
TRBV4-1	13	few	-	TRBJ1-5	CASSQEQNQPQHF	TGCGCCAGCAGCCAAGAACAGAATCAGCCCCAGCATTTT
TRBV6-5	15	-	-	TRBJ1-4	CASSGVAGAYGKLFF	TGTGCCAGCAGTGGGGTGGCAGGGGCGTACGGAAAACTGTTTTTT
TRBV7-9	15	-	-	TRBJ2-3	CASSRPGSPLDTQYF	TGTGCCAGCAGTCGGCCCGGGAGCCCCTTGGATACGCAGTATTTT
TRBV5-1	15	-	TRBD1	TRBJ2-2	CASSLGTGEAGELFF	TGCGCCAGCAGCCTAGGGACAGGGGAGGCCGGGGAGCTGTTTTTT
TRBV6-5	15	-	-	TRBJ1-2	CASSYSMGGYNGYTF	TGTGCCAGCAGTTACTCGATGGGGGGGTACAATGGCTACACCTTC
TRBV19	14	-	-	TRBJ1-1	CASIPTQGNTEAFF	TGTGCCAGTATCCCTACCCAGGGAAACACTGAAGCTTTCTTT
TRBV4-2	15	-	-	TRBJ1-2	CASSQDRITNYGYTF	TGTGCCAGCAGCCAAGACAGAATTACTAACTATGGCTACACCTTC
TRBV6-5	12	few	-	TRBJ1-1	CASKTVNTEAFF	TGTGCCAGCAAGACAGTGAACACTGAAGCTTTCTTT
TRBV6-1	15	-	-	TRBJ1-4	CASSPALRTNEKLFF	TGTGCCAGCAGTCCAGCTCTGAGGACTAATGAAAAACTGTTTTTT
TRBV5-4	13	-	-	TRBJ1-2	CASSSPTEYGYTF	TGTGCCAGCAGCAGCCCCACAGAATATGGCTACACCTTC
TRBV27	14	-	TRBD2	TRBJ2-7	CARPRRRTRDEQYF	TGTGCCAGACCCAGGCGGCGGACTAGGGACGAGCAGTACTTC
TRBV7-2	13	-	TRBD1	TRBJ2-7	CASSSRQGWEQYF	TGTGCCAGCAGCTCAAGACAGGGCTGGGAGCAGTACTTC
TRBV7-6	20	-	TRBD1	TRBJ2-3	CASSPTLYDRTGVGTDTQYF	TGTGCCAGCAGCCCCACCCTGTACGACCGCACAGGGGTGGGGACAGATACGCAGTATTTT
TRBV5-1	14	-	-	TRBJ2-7	CASSSEGISYEQYF	TGCGCCAGCAGCTCGGAGGGCATCTCCTACGAGCAGTACTTC
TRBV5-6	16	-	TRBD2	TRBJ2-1	CASSTGLAGVYNEQFF	TGTGCCAGCAGCACTGGACTAGCGGGAGTCTACAATGAGCAGTTCTTC
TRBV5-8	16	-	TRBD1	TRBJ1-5	CASNWGGQGASQPQHF	TGTGCCAGCAACTGGGGGGGGCAGGGGGCGAGTCAGCCCCAGCATTTT
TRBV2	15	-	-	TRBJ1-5	CASRKEGSSNQPQHF	TGTGCCAGCAGGAAGGAGGGGTCGAGCAATCAGCCCCAGCATTTT
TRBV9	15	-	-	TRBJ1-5	CASSVGTGSNQPQHF	TGTGCCAGCAGCGTAGGAACCGGTAGCAATCAGCCCCAGCATTTT
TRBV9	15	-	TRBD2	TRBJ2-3	CASSASGRVPDTQYF	TGTGCCAGCAGCGCGAGCGGGAGGGTCCCAGATACGCAGTATTTT
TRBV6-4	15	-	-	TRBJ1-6	CASSDSGRPGSPLHF	TGTGCCAGCAGTGACTCAGGACGGCCGGGGTCACCCCTCCACTTT
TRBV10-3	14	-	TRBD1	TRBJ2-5	CAISESRGQETQYF	TGTGCCATCAGCGAAAGCAGGGGGCAAGAGACCCAGTACTTC
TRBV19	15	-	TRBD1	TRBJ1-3	CASSTQGAMSNTIYF	TGTGCCAGTAGTACCCAGGGGGCCATGTCGAACACCATATATTTT
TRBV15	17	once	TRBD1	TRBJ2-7	CATSRDPDRGPTYEQYF	TGTGCCACCAGCAGAGATCCCGACAGGGGCCCTACCTACGAGCAGTACTTC
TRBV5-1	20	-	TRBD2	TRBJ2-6	CASSLTGLAGASSGANVLTF	TGCGCCAGCAGCTTGACGGGACTAGCGGGAGCTAGCTCTGGGGCCAACGTCCTGACTTTC
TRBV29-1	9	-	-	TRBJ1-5	CSVEPAQHF	TGCAGCGTTGAACCGGCCCAGCATTTT
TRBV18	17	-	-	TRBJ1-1	CASSQLTGLGGNTEAFF	TGTGCCAGCTCACAACTAACCGGCCTTGGAGGGAACACTGAAGCTTTCTTT
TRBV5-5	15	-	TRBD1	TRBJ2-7	CASSSAGTGPYEQYF	TGTGCCAGCAGCTCCGCCGGGACAGGGCCATACGAGCAGTACTTC